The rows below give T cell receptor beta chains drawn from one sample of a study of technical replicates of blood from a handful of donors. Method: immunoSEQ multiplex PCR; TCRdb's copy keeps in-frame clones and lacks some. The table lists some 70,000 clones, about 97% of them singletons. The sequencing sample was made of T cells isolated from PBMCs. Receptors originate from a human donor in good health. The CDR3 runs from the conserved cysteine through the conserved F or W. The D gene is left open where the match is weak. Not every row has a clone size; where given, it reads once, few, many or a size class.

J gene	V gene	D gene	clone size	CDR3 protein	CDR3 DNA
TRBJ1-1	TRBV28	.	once	CASSPIREWTEAFF	TGTGCCAGCAGTCCAATCAGGGAATGGACTGAAGCTTTCTTT
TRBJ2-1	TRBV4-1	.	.	CASSQDSLALSYNEQFF	TGCGCCAGCAGCCAAGACAGCCTAGCGCTCTCCTACAATGAGCAGTTCTTC
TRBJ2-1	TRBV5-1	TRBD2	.	CASSLGASGANNEQFF	TGCGCCAGCAGCTTGGGAGCTAGCGGGGCCAACAATGAGCAGTTCTTC
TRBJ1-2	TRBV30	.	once	CASDIQANYGYTF	TGTGCCTCGGACATTCAAGCTAACTATGGCTACACCTTC
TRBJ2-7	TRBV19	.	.	CASSQGIYYEQYF	TGTGCCAGTAGTCAGGGGATCTACTACGAGCAGTACTTC
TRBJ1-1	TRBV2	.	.	CASGLSRDNLNTEAFF	TGTGCCAGCGGGTTGTCTAGGGACAATTTGAACACTGAAGCTTTCTTT
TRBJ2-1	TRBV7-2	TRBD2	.	CASSLGTGRGKFF	TGTGCCAGCAGCTTAGGAACCGGGAGGGGGAAGTTCTTC
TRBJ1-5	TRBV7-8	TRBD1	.	CASSFPRTGNSNQPQHF	TGTGCCAGCAGCTTTCCCCGGACAGGGAATAGCAATCAGCCCCAGCATTTT
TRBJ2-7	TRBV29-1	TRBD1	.	CSVEEGQGDYEQYF	TGCAGCGTTGAAGAGGGCCAGGGGGACTACGAGCAGTACTTC
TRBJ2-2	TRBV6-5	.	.	CASSLIQGNGELFF	TGTGCCAGCAGTCTGATACAGGGAAACGGGGAGCTGTTTTTT
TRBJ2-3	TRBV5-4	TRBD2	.	CASSFGGAGVTDTQYF	TGTGCCAGCAGCTTCGGGGGAGCGGGGGTCACAGATACGCAGTATTTT
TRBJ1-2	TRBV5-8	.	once	CASSLAGNYGYTF	TGTGCCAGCAGCTTGGCAGGGAACTATGGCTACACCTTC
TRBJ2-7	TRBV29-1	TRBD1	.	CSAGTGLSEQYF	TGCAGCGCCGGGACAGGGCTAAGCGAGCAGTACTTC
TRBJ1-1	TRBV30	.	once	CAGFIGSSMNTEAFF	TGTGCCGGATTTATAGGAAGTAGCATGAACACTGAAGCTTTCTTT
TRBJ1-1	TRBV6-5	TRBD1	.	CASSYSTGGMNTEAFF	TGTGCCAGCAGTTACTCCACAGGGGGTATGAACACTGAAGCTTTCTTT
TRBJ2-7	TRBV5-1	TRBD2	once	CASSATSGLSYEQYF	TGCGCCAGCAGCGCAACTAGCGGACTCTCCTACGAGCAGTACTTC
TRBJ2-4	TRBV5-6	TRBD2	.	CASSFGRGDIQYF	TGTGCCAGCAGCTTCGGGCGGGGGGACATTCAGTACTTC
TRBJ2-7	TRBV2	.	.	CASSAPQGYYEQYF	TGTGCCAGCAGTGCCCCTCAGGGGTACTACGAGCAGTACTTC
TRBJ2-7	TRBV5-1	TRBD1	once	CASSLETGSSYEQYF	TGCGCCAGCAGCTTGGAGACAGGGAGCTCCTACGAGCAGTACTTC
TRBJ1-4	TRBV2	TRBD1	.	CASRIQGQGNEKLFF	TGTGCCAGCAGGATCCAGGGACAGGGTAATGAAAAACTGTTTTTT
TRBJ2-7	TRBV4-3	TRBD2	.	CASSQDRGLASYEQYF	TGCGCCAGCAGCCAAGATCGCGGACTAGCTAGCTACGAGCAGTACTTC
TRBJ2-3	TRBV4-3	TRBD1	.	CASSQAPQGVGTDTQYF	TGCGCCAGCAGCCAAGCACCACAGGGGGTAGGCACAGATACGCAGTATTTT
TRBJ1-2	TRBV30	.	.	CAWDTTNYGYTF	TGTGCCTGGGATACAACTAACTATGGCTACACCTTC
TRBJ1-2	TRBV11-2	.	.	CASSFKPNYGYTF	TGTGCCAGCAGCTTTAAGCCTAACTATGGCTACACCTTC
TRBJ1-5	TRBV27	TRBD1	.	CASSPQGAFYYQPQHF	TGTGCCAGCAGTCCACAGGGGGCCTTTTATTATCAGCCCCAGCATTTT
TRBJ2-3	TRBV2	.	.	CASRTTASTDTQYF	TGTGCCAGCAGGACTACGGCTAGCACAGATACGCAGTATTTT
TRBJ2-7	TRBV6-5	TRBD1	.	CASSRTGLEQYF	TGTGCCAGCAGTAGGACAGGGCTTGAGCAGTACTTC
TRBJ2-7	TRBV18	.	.	CASSPGQITYEQYF	TGTGCCAGCTCCCCAGGGCAGATTACCTACGAGCAGTACTTC
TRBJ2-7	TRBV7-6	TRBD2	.	CASSSEIGLAGAVYEQYF	TGTGCCAGCAGTTCGGAAATCGGACTAGCGGGAGCTGTTTACGAGCAGTACTTC
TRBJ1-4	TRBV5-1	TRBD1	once	CASSETTQGLGEKLFF	TGCGCCAGCAGCGAGACGACACAGGGGTTGGGTGAAAAACTGTTTTTT
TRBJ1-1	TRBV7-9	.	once	CASSFSRNTEAFF	TGTGCCAGCAGCTTCTCCAGGAACACTGAAGCTTTCTTT
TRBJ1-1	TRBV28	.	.	CASPGRGTVNTEAFF	TGTGCCAGCCCTGGTAGGGGGACCGTAAACACTGAAGCTTTCTTT
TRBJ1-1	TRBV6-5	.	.	CASRPPNGEAFF	TGTGCCAGCAGACCCCCGAACGGTGAAGCTTTCTTT
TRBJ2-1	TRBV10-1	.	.	CASSERQPSDNEQFF	TGCGCCAGCAGTGAACGACAGCCCTCCGACAATGAGCAGTTCTTC
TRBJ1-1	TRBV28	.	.	CASSLPGLRGPAEAFF	TGTGCCAGCAGTTTACCTGGTCTGCGGGGTCCGGCTGAAGCTTTCTTT
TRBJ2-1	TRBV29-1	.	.	CSVENGRRGYNEQFF	TGCAGCGTTGAAAATGGTAGAAGGGGTTACAATGAGCAGTTCTTC
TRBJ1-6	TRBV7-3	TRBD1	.	CASSAAGTGNSPLHF	TGTGCCAGCAGCGCCGCCGGGACAGGAAATTCACCCCTCCACTTT
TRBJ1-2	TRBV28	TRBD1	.	CASSLGGQDTYTF	TGTGCCAGCAGTTTAGGGGGACAGGATACCTACACCTTC
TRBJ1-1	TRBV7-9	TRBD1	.	CASSLVGQGVGEAFF	TGTGCCAGCAGCTTAGTAGGACAGGGGGTAGGTGAAGCTTTCTTT
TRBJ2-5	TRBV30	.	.	CACPRGGGETQYF	TGTGCCTGCCCGAGGGGGGGTGGGGAGACCCAGTACTTC
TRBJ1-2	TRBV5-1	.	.	CASSLAGNGYTF	TGCGCCAGCAGCTTGGCGGGGAACGGCTACACCTTC
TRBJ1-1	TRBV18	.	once	CASSNDKNTEAFF	TGTGCCAGCTCAAACGACAAGAACACTGAAGCTTTCTTT
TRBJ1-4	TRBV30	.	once	CAWSVVGAEKLFF	TGTGCCTGGAGTGTCGTAGGGGCTGAAAAACTGTTTTTT
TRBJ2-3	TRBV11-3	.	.	CASSLDLTDTQYF	TGTGCCAGCAGCTTAGACCTCACAGATACGCAGTATTTT
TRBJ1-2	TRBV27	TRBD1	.	CASKAGGYYGYTF	TGTGCCAGCAAGGCAGGGGGCTACTATGGCTACACCTTC
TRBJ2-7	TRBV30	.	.	CAWSGMTGLAYEQYF	TGTGCCTGGAGCGGGATGACAGGCCTAGCCTACGAGCAGTACTTC
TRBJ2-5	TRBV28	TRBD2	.	CASSYKREGLETQYF	TGTGCCAGCAGCTACAAGCGGGAGGGCCTCGAGACCCAGTACTTC
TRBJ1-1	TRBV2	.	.	CASNIGQQNTEAFF	TGTGCCAGCAACATAGGACAGCAGAACACTGAAGCTTTCTTT
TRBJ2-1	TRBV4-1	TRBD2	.	CASSQDTIRTSGLYNEQFF	TGCGCCAGCAGCCAAGATACAATTCGGACTAGCGGCCTTTACAATGAGCAGTTCTTC
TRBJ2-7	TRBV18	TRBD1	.	CASSQDRGGEQYF	TGTGCCAGCTCACAAGACAGGGGGGGGGAGCAGTACTTC
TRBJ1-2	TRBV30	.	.	CAWGPALDYGYTF	TGTGCCTGGGGTCCCGCCTTAGACTATGGCTACACCTTC